One sample yielded the 24 T cell receptor beta chains listed below, sequenced in a study of control samples from healthy donors and cancer patients. Assay: immunoSEQ multiplex PCR; the TCRdb copy retains only in-frame clones and omits some. This repertoire shows under 75,000 clones, around 85% found once; its top ten account for roughly 6%. Input material: blood. The receptors were sampled from a man in his forties in good health.

The chain links TRBV4-3 to TRBJ1-1, with 12 nucleotides matching TRBD1. CDR1 LGHNA and CDR2 YSLEER come from the germline V gene. This CDR3 contains 18 residues. V lost 0 bases, J lost 3 bases, and 8 bases stayed unmatched. This CDR3 is CASSQDAGTGGFDTEAFF. As DNA, the CDR3 is TGCGCCAGCAGCCAAGATGCCGGGACAGGGGGCTTTGACACTGAAGCTTTCTTT.

This sequence joins TRBV30 and TRBJ1-1; no clear D. V lost 0 bases to trimming and J lost 0 bases, with 14 bases between them. The CDR3 consists of 16 residues. Germline lookup yields CDR1 GTSNPN and CDR2 SVGIG (reference sequence). DNA for the CDR3: TGTGCCTGGAGTGTATCTCGTTTTGGGTTGAACACTGAAGCTTTCTTT. This encodes CAWSVSRFGLNTEAFF.

V gene TRBV14 combines with J gene TRBJ2-5; possibly TRBD1 for D (5 bases). The V gene's germline CDR1 is SGHDN and CDR2 FVKESK. The V gene lost 4 bases and the J gene lost 2 bases, with 14 bases spanning the gap. The CDR3 length is 15 residues. CDR3 loop: CASSPTQGEQETQYF. As DNA, the CDR3 is TGTGCCAGCAGCCCTACTCAAGGGGAACAAGAGACCCAGTACTTC.

The CDR3 DNA follows: TGTGCCAGCAGCTTAGTCCCAGAACCTTCCTTGGATAGCTACACCTTC. Its protein is CASSLVPEPSLDSYTF. The chain combines TRBV7-2 with TRBJ1-2; D gene ambiguous. The CDR3 sequence is 16 residues long. The V end lost 1 base, the J end lost 9 bases, and 21 bases lay between the germline ends. Looked up from germline, CDR1 is SGHTA and CDR2 is FQGNSA. The full variable domain, in which reference TRBV7-2 and TRBJ1-2 provide the parts outside the CDR3, is GAGVSQSPSNKVTEKGKDVELRCDPISGHTALYWYRQSLGQGLEFLIYFQGNSAPDKSGLPSDRFSAERTGGSVSTLTIQRTQQEDSAVYLCASSLVPEPSLDSYTFGSGTRLTVV.

This clone was found once. The chain recombines TRBV18 with TRBJ1-1; D is undetermined. Germline V gives CDR1 KGHSH, CDR2 LQKENI. V was shortened by 3 bases and J by 4 bases, with 9 bases between the two germline ends. The CDR3 has 13 amino acids. DNA of the CDR3: TGTGCCAGCTCACCCTTACTCGCCACTGAAGCTTTCTTT. This gives the protein CASSPLLATEAFF.

The J gene is TRBJ1-1, the V gene TRBV7-9; unclear D gene. This CDR3 region has 15 residues. The ends were cut back, 1 base at V and 3 bases at J, with 12 bases in the middle. Per germline, CDR1 SEHNR and CDR2 FQNEAQ (reference sequence). CDR3 DNA sequence: TGTGCCAGCAGCTTAGGGGCGGGCGGTGACACTGAAGCTTTCTTT. This translates into CASSLGAGGDTEAFF.

The gene calls are TRBV9 and TRBJ1-1, with TRBD1 as a possible D gene (5 bases). The CDR3 is made up of 14 amino acids. Trimming took off 0 bases at V and 5 bases at J, with 11 bases between the two ends. CDR1 is SGDLS and CDR2 is YYNGEE in the germline V gene. CDR3 protein: CASSVAGAGTEAFF. The CDR3 DNA reads TGTGCCAGCAGCGTAGCGGGCGCAGGGACTGAAGCTTTCTTT.

A note on this clone: Compared with germline, one end of the junction differs, possibly owing to a read error. The chain couples TRBV27 to TRBJ1-1, with 8 bases lining up with TRBD1. The CDR3 spans 12 residues. Per the germline V gene, CDR1 is MNHEY and CDR2 is SMNVEV (reference sequence). The CDR3, as DNA: TGTGCCAGCAGTTCCAGGGGGCAGGAAGATTTCTTT. Protein sequence: CASSSRGQEDFF.

The CDR3 here is CASSFGGISTDTQYF. CDR3 sequence (DNA): TGTGCCAGCAGCTTTGGGGGGATTAGCACAGATACGCAGTATTTT. The chain carries TRBV5-6 and TRBJ2-3; D possibly corresponds to TRBD2 (6 bases). This CDR3 region has 15 residues. CDR1 SGHDT and CDR2 YYEEEE come from the germline V gene. The V end was cut by 2 bases, the J end by 0 bases, with 10 bases between.

This chain links TRBV9 with TRBJ2-3; D unresolved. The CDR3 is made up of 14 amino acids. Germline-derived CDR1 and CDR2 are SGDLS and YYNGEE. Trimming removed 4 bases at V and 2 bases at J, with 11 bases between. CDR3 protein: CASSFGRYTDTQYF. Written as DNA, the CDR3 is TGTGCCAGCAGCTTCGGACGCTACACAGATACGCAGTATTTT.

This clone was observed a single time. The V gene is TRBV13, the J gene TRBJ1-3; 7 nucleotides match TRBD1. Germline V CDR1 and CDR2: PRHDT, FYEKMQ (reference sequence). The CDR3 length is 15 residues. The junction had 6 bases not matched to a gene; V was cut back by 5 bases and J by 2 bases. CDR3 amino acids: CASSAGTDPGNTIYF. In nucleotides, the CDR3 is TGTGCCAGCAGCGCCGGGACAGATCCTGGAAACACCATATATTTT.

This clone was found a few times. The chain couples TRBV6-5 to TRBJ2-3; 9 positions agree with TRBD2. Unmatched junction bases numbered 7, after V lost 6 bases and J lost 6 bases. The CDR3 is 14 amino acids. Looked up from germline, CDR1 is MNHEY and CDR2 is SVGAGI. Written as DNA, the CDR3 is TGTGCCAGCAGAGCGGGGGGTGAATCGGATACGCAGTATTTT. Its translation is CASRAGGESDTQYF.

The V and J genes are TRBV11-3 and TRBJ1-1; D unclear. The CDR3 is 15 amino acids. Trimming pared 3 bases from V and 2 bases from J, leaving 13 bases between. In germline, CDR1 is SGHNT, CDR2 YENEEA. Written as DNA, the CDR3 is TGTGCCAGCAGCTTGAGGGTTGGAACAAACACTGAAGCTTTCTTT. This translates into CASSLRVGTNTEAFF.

The chain couples TRBV7-3 to TRBJ1-1; D is perhaps TRBD1 (6 bases). The V gene's germline CDR1 is SGHTA and CDR2 FQGTGA. The CDR3 is 13 residues long. The V end lost 0 bases, the J end lost 10 bases, and 12 bases lay between the germline ends. The CDR3 is CASSLTEGGIAFF. CDR3 DNA: TGTGCCAGCAGCTTAACGGAGGGGGGCATAGCTTTCTTT.

The genes are TRBV10-3 and TRBJ2-3; 7 nucleotides agree with TRBD1. Trimming removed 3 bases from V and 8 bases from J; junction bases left unmatched: 8. The CDR3 length is 14 residues. Germline V gene sequence: CDR1 ENHRY, CDR2 SYGVKD. CDR3: CAISEGTGVGTQYF. CDR3 nucleotide sequence: TGTGCCATCAGTGAAGGCACAGGGGTAGGTACGCAGTATTTT.

The V gene is TRBV5-6, the J gene TRBJ2-3, with D possibly matching TRBD2 (6 bases). Germline CDR1 SGHDT, CDR2 YYEEEE. The CDR3 length is 15 residues. With 0 bases removed from V and 2 bases from J, the gap between germline ends came to 10 bases. The CDR3 DNA follows: TGTGCCAGCAGCTTGGGTGGGACTCACACAGATACGCAGTATTTT. Translated: CASSLGGTHTDTQYF.

The rearrangement links TRBV3-1 (or the pseudogene TRBV3-2) to TRBJ2-3, with TRBD2 matching 13 bases. This CDR3 has 18 residues. Germline V gives CDR1 LGHDT, CDR2 YNNKEL (reference sequence). Germline trimming cut 3 bases from V and 4 bases from J; bases unmatched to any gene: 10. The CDR3 region has the DNA TGTGCCAGCAGCCACCCTACGACTAGCGGGGGGAGGGCAGATACGCAGTATTTT. Its protein is CASSHPTTSGGRADTQYF.

The chain uses TRBV7-9 and TRBJ2-7; tentatively, D is TRBD1 or TRBD2 (5 bases each). V gave up 6 bases and J gave up 3 bases, with 24 bases separating them. The CDR3 runs 17 residues. CDR1 is SEHNR, CDR2 FQNEAQ, per germline (reference sequence). This chain's CDR3 is CASSSTAGTDGHYEQYF. The CDR3, as DNA: TGTGCCAGCAGTTCAACCGCCGGGACCGATGGCCACTACGAGCAGTACTTC.

This chain joins TRBV7-6 and TRBJ1-2; 7 bases are a match to TRBD1. The trim removed 0 bases at V and 4 bases at J, leaving 5 bases unmatched. The CDR3 spans 15 residues. In germline, CDR1 is SGHVS, CDR2 FNYEAQ. This CDR3 reads CASSLAGQDFYGYTF. CDR3 in DNA: TGTGCCAGCAGCTTAGCCGGACAGGACTTCTATGGCTACACCTTC.

The gene calls are TRBV11-1 and TRBJ2-7, with D perhaps assigned TRBD1 or TRBD2 (5 bases each). The CDR3 covers 16 residues. The germline V gene has CDR1 SGHAT and CDR2 FQDESV (reference sequence). V was shortened by 1 base and J by 3 bases, with 16 bases between the two germline ends. The chain's CDR3 is CASSLVVWGNNYEQYF. In DNA form, the CDR3 reads TGTGCCAGCAGCTTAGTTGTCTGGGGGAATAACTACGAGCAGTACTTC.

The chain employs TRBV11-1 and TRBJ2-1; the D gene is possibly TRBD1 (5 bases). Germline values: CDR1 SGHAT, CDR2 FQDESV (reference sequence). The CDR3 covers 16 residues. The V end lost 3 bases, the J end lost 1 base, and 13 bases lay between the germline ends. CDR3 in DNA: TGTGCCAGCAGCTTTCAGGGTAGTGAATCCTACAATGAGCAGTTCTTC. Protein: CASSFQGSESYNEQFF.

The chain uses TRBV5-4 and TRBJ2-7, with 12 bases lining up with TRBD2. Unmatched junction bases numbered 9, after V lost 4 bases and J lost 7 bases. This CDR3 is 15 amino acids long. Germline CDR1 is SGHNT and CDR2 is YYREEE (reference sequence). For the CDR3, the DNA is TGTGCCAGCAGCCAGACTAGCGGGGGTTTAGGAGAGCAGTACTTC. This encodes CASSQTSGGLGEQYF.

This chain joins TRBV4-3 and TRBJ1-6, with a tentative D call TRBD1 (5 bases). CDR1 and CDR2 from the germline V gene are LGHNA and YSLEER. The CDR3 totals 15 residues. The V end was cut by 5 bases, the J end by 7 bases, with 15 bases between. The CDR3 DNA follows: TGCGCCAGCAGCAAACGGGACTTAGGAAATTCACCCCTCCACTTT. Encoded protein: CASSKRDLGNSPLHF.

The table lists this clone with a count of one. The V and J genes are TRBV19 and TRBJ1-2; 10 nucleotides match TRBD1. With V trimmed by 5 bases and J by 4 bases, 10 bases remained unmatched. This CDR3 comprises 16 residues. Per the germline V gene, CDR1 is LNHDA and CDR2 is SQIVND (reference sequence). The CDR3 protein is CASSPSHRDRGYGYTF. CDR3 bases: TGTGCCAGTAGTCCCTCCCACCGGGACAGGGGCTATGGCTACACCTTC.